Shown below are 27 T cell receptor beta chains from a single sample sequenced in a study of blood T cell repertoires in COVID-19. Generated by immunoSEQ multiplex PCR, the TCRdb table keeps only in-frame clones and is missing some. The table includes 150,000 to 200,000 clones, around 85% detected once. What was sequenced was peripheral blood. The origin of the receptors is a person aged 70 to 85 with COVID-19, enrolled during active disease.

The chain is built from TRBV3-1 (or the pseudogene TRBV3-2) and TRBJ2-3; TRBD1 matches at 7 bases. Looked up from germline, CDR1 is LGHDT and CDR2 is YNNKEL (reference sequence). Losses at the gene ends were 0 bases for V and 2 bases for J; bases not matched to a gene: 26. CDR3 size: 23 residues. The CDR3 loop reads CASSQEVWGQSDVRRWVTDTQYF. CDR3 sequence (DNA): TGTGCCAGCAGCCAAGAAGTGTGGGGACAGTCGGACGTACGTAGATGGGTCACAGATACGCAGTATTTT.

This chain uses TRBV4-1 with TRBJ2-3; 10 bases fit TRBD2. The CDR3 totals 15 residues. Germline V gene lookup returns CDR1 MGHRA and CDR2 YSYEKL. The ends lost 4 bases at V and 6 bases at J; junction bases unmatched: 7. The CDR3 region has the DNA TGCGCCAGCAGCCTTGAGCGGGAGGGCCGTGATACGCAGTATTTT. As protein: CASSLEREGRDTQYF.

J is TRBJ2-1 and V is TRBV27, with TRBD2 identical over 11 bases. This CDR3 has 16 amino acids. Germline values: CDR1 MNHEY, CDR2 SMNVEV (reference sequence). After removal of 6 bases from V and 4 bases from J, the junction contained 8 bases not matched to a gene. For the CDR3, the DNA is TGTGCCAGCAGGTATAGCGGGGGGGCCACTTACAATGAGCAGTTCTTC. As protein: CASRYSGGATYNEQFF.

This rearrangement joins TRBV19 to TRBJ1-1, with 10 bases aligning to TRBD1. The CDR3 totals 15 residues. In germline, CDR1 is LNHDA, CDR2 SQIVND (reference sequence). The V gene end was trimmed by 4 bases and the J gene end by 6 bases; junction bases not matched to a gene: 8. CDR3 in amino acids: CASSNWDRGVSEAFF. The CDR3 DNA reads as TGTGCCAGTAGTAACTGGGACAGGGGAGTTTCTGAAGCTTTCTTT.

The J gene is TRBJ2-3, the V gene TRBV7-2; maybe TRBD1 (7 bases). The germline V gene encodes CDR1 SGHTA and CDR2 FQGNSA. The CDR3 runs 14 residues. Between the trimmed V and J ends, which lost 5 bases and 6 bases, there was a span of 15 bases. The CDR3 loop reads CASSRDGGGDTQYF. The CDR3 DNA sequence: TGTGCCAGCAGCCGGGACGGAGGGGGCGATACGCAGTATTTT.

This sequence joins TRBV5-1 and TRBJ2-3, with 10 bases that match TRBD1. From germline, CDR1 is SGHRS and CDR2 YFSETQ. This CDR3 has 15 residues. V shed 3 bases and J 4 bases; nucleotides not matched to a gene: 5. As DNA, the CDR3 is TGCGCCAGCAGCTCGCGACAGGGGGCGGCAGATACGCAGTATTTT. This encodes CASSSRQGAADTQYF.

Written as DNA, the CDR3 is TGTGCCAGCAGCTCAGGACTAACCCGGACCCAGTACTTC. It is translated as CASSSGLTRTQYF. This rearrangement joins TRBV7-9 to TRBJ2-5, with D possibly being TRBD2 (6 bases). The CDR3 extends over 13 amino acids. Trimming took off 4 bases at V and 7 bases at J, with 13 bases between the two ends. Germline V lookup: CDR1 SEHNR, CDR2 FQNEAQ (reference sequence). Variable domain in full (rest from reference TRBV7-9 and TRBJ2-5): DTGVSQNPRHKITKRGQNVTFRCDPISEHNRLYWYRQTLGQGPEFLTYFQNEAQLEKSRLLSDRFSAERPKGSFSTLEIQRTEQGDSAMYLCASSSGLTRTQYFGPGTRLLVL.

The chain employs TRBV5-4 and TRBJ2-1; D possibly corresponds to TRBD2 (5 bases). Trimming removed 5 bases from V and 0 bases from J, with 12 bases in between. There are 15 residues in the CDR3. Germline V gives CDR1 SGHNT, CDR2 YYREEE (reference sequence). For the CDR3, the DNA is TGTGCCAGCAGTTCTCTAAGCGGCTCCTACAATGAGCAGTTCTTC. It encodes CASSSLSGSYNEQFF.

This chain links TRBV6-1 with TRBJ2-3; TRBD2 matches 7 bases. The V gene end was trimmed by 1 base and the J gene end by 3 bases; junction bases not matched to a gene: 7. This CDR3 is built from 16 residues. Germline lookup yields CDR1 MNHNS and CDR2 SASEGT. CDR3 bases: TGTGCCAGCAGTGAAGAAGAGTGGGAGGGGACAGATACGCAGTATTTT. Protein: CASSEEEWEGTDTQYF.

J is TRBJ2-7 and V is TRBV6-5; 7 nucleotides match TRBD1. Germline CDR1 is MNHEY and CDR2 is SVGAGI. This CDR3 contains 15 residues. J was trimmed by 3 bases and V by 5 bases; bases with no gene match: 10. The CDR3 sequence: CASSPRQGRGYEQYF. As DNA, the CDR3 is TGTGCCAGCAGTCCTCGACAGGGACGGGGCTACGAGCAGTACTTC.

This chain uses TRBV9 with TRBJ1-1, with D possibly TRBD1 on 5 matching bases. The CDR3 runs to 13 residues. V was cut by 4 bases and J by 3 bases, with 10 bases left in between. Germline values: CDR1 SGDLS, CDR2 YYNGEE. Written as DNA, the CDR3 is TGTGCCAGCAGCTACGCGGGGGACACTGAAGCTTTCTTT. It codes for CASSYAGDTEAFF.

The chain uses TRBV19 and TRBJ2-7; 7 nucleotides align to TRBD1. The CDR3 length is 14 residues. Germline CDR1 is LNHDA and CDR2 is SQIVND (reference sequence). V gave up 5 bases and J gave up 1 base; unmatched junction bases: 5. Here the CDR3 DNA reads TGTGCCAGTAGTCCAAGACAGGGATCCTACGAGCAGTACTTC. It yields the protein CASSPRQGSYEQYF.

The chain is built from TRBV27 and TRBJ1-2; the match to TRBD1 covers 9 bases. V shed 0 bases, J shed 4 bases, and the junction held 9 bases outside the gene matches. CDR3 length: 17 residues. CDR1 and CDR2 (germline): MNHEY, SMNVEV (reference sequence). CDR3: CASSLSGTGTKGYGYTF. The CDR3 bases are TGTGCCAGCAGTTTATCGGGGACAGGGACTAAAGGCTATGGCTACACCTTC.

The sample holds many counts of this clone. The chain has TRBV7-9 and TRBJ2-5, with 7 bases lining up with TRBD2. CDR3 length: 15 amino acids. CDR1 and CDR2 from the germline V gene are SEHNR and FQNEAQ (reference sequence). After removal of 1 base from V and 5 bases from J, the junction contained 7 bases not matched to a gene. CDR3 DNA: TGTGCCAGCAGCTTAGAACTAGCGATGGATGAGACCCAGTACTTC. It yields the protein CASSLELAMDETQYF.

This clone was counted only a few times. CDR3 sequence: CASSPFVGLAGAGELFF. The CDR3 bases are TGTGCCAGCAGCCCTTTTGTCGGACTAGCGGGAGCCGGGGAGCTGTTTTTT. V gene TRBV7-8 combines with J gene TRBJ2-2; 13 bases map to TRBD2. Germline CDR1 reads SGHVS; CDR2 reads FQNEAQ. J was trimmed by 6 bases and V by 5 bases; bases with no gene match: 9. The CDR3 loop spans 17 amino acids.

The rearrangement uses TRBV7-3 and TRBJ2-1; 10 bases align to TRBD2. The V gene end was trimmed by 1 base and the J gene end by 8 bases; junction bases not matched to a gene: 14. This CDR3 has 18 amino acids. Looked up from germline, CDR1 is SGHTA and CDR2 is FQGTGA. The CDR3 coding sequence is TGTGCCAGCAGCTTAATGGGGCCAGCGGGGGGGCCAGGCCATGAGCAGTTCTTC. As protein: CASSLMGPAGGPGHEQFF.

This chain uses TRBV6-6 with TRBJ1-5; the D gene is possibly TRBD1 (6 bases). Germline V CDR1 and CDR2: MNHNY, SVGAGI (reference sequence). This CDR3 has 15 amino acids. V lost 3 bases, J lost 4 bases, and 13 bases lay in between. CDR3 sequence: CASSYRTDGNQPQHF. CDR3 nucleotides: TGTGCCAGCAGTTATAGGACAGATGGAAATCAGCCCCAGCATTTT.

The rearrangement uses TRBV2 and TRBJ2-6; 7 positions agree with TRBD1. Germline V lookup: CDR1 SNHLY, CDR2 FYNNEI. The CDR3 covers 17 residues. Trimming took 7 bases from V and 0 from J; bases not matched to a gene: 9. CDR3 nucleotides: TGTGCCAGCATCCGGACAGGCGAAAGCTCTGGGGCCAACGTCCTGACTTTC. It is translated as CASIRTGESSGANVLTF.

The chain uses TRBV13 and TRBJ2-7; 12 bases agree with TRBD2. Germline V gene data show CDR1 as PRHDT and CDR2 as FYEKMQ (reference sequence). The junction had 18 bases not matched to a gene; V was cut back by 3 bases and J by 3 bases. CDR3 length: 20 amino acids. The CDR3 DNA is TGTGCCAGCAGCTTGCGACAGCCCTTTTGGACTAGCGGGGATGGCTACGAGCAGTACTTC. It is translated as CASSLRQPFWTSGDGYEQYF.

The gene calls are TRBV19 and TRBJ1-2, with 12 bases fitting TRBD1. V dropped 4 bases and J dropped 4; count of bases not matched to a gene: 7. CDR1 is LNHDA, CDR2 SQIVND, per germline (reference sequence). This CDR3 has 16 residues. Written as DNA, the CDR3 is TGTGCCAGTAGTACCACGGGACAGGGGGCGATCTATGGCTACACCTTC. Its protein is CASSTTGQGAIYGYTF. Drawing the rest from reference TRBV19 and TRBJ1-2, the complete variable domain is DGGITQSPKYLFRKEGQNVTLSCEQNLNHDAMYWYRQDPGQGLRLIYYSQIVNDFQKGDIAEGYSVSREKKESFPLTVTSAQKNPTAFYLCASSTTGQGAIYGYTFGSGTRLTVV.

This chain uses TRBV5-1 with TRBJ1-1; perhaps TRBD1 as D (6 bases). The ends were cut back, 4 bases at V and 1 base at J, with 8 bases in the middle. Germline CDR1 and CDR2: SGHRS and YFSETQ. The CDR3 loop spans 13 amino acids. CDR3 sequence (DNA): TGCGCCAGCAGCCAGGGACAGAACACTGAAGCTTTCTTT. Its translation: CASSQGQNTEAFF.

This clone was observed a handful of times. The sample holds other DNA sequences that translate to the same CDR3. The V gene is TRBV19, the J gene TRBJ1-5, with a tentative D call TRBD1 (6 bases). Germline loops: CDR1 LNHDA, CDR2 SQIVND (reference sequence). V was pared by 3 bases and J by 5 bases, with 8 bases between. The CDR3 loop spans 13 amino acids. The CDR3 sequence: CASSMNRDQPQHF. The CDR3 coding sequence is TGTGCCAGTAGTATGAACAGGGATCAGCCCCAGCATTTT.

This clone occurred once. This chain joins TRBV27 and TRBJ1-2; D call uncertain. There are 17 residues in the CDR3. The ends were cut back, 5 bases at V and 0 bases at J, with 19 bases in the middle. From germline, CDR1 is MNHEY and CDR2 SMNVEV (reference sequence). CDR3 sequence: CASSKKNREPANYGYTF. CDR3 in DNA: TGTGCCAGCAGTAAAAAAAACCGCGAACCTGCTAACTATGGCTACACCTTC.

The chain employs TRBV30 and TRBJ2-5, with D possibly TRBD2 on 6 matching bases. CDR1 is GTSNPN, CDR2 SVGIG, per germline (reference sequence). Deletions cut 0 bases from V and 5 bases from J, with 16 bases between. The CDR3 length is 15 residues. The CDR3 DNA sequence: TGTGCCTGGAGTGTAGAGGGACTTAGTGGGGAGACCCAGTACTTC. Encoded protein: CAWSVEGLSGETQYF. The whole variable domain, remainder taken from reference TRBV30 and TRBJ2-5, is SQTIHQWPATLVQPVGSPLSLECTVEGTSNPNLYWYRQAAGRGLQLLFYSVGIGQISSEVPQNLSASRPQDRQFILSSKKLLLSDSGFYLCAWSVEGLSGETQYFGPGTRLLVL.

As regards this clone: Other DNA sequences in this specimen translate into the identical CDR3. The chain couples TRBV5-4 to TRBJ2-2; 8 nucleotides agree with TRBD2. The germline V gene encodes CDR1 SGHNT and CDR2 YYREEE (reference sequence). The CDR3 runs 15 residues. J lost 7 bases, V lost 5 bases, and 10 bases had no gene match. The CDR3 loop reads CASSPPTLAGGELFF. Here the CDR3 DNA reads TGTGCCAGCAGTCCGCCCACCCTAGCGGGCGGGGAGCTGTTTTTT.

The rearrangement links TRBV19 to TRBJ2-5, with 8 nucleotides matching TRBD1. Looked up from germline, CDR1 is LNHDA and CDR2 is SQIVND (reference sequence). CDR3 length: 16 residues. Unmatched junction bases numbered 11, after V lost 4 bases and J lost 4 bases. The CDR3 is CASSTTRGQGRETQYF. In DNA form, the CDR3 reads TGTGCCAGTAGTACCACAAGAGGACAGGGTAGAGAGACCCAGTACTTC.

This clone showed up just a few times. This sequence joins TRBV6-5 and TRBJ2-3, with D maybe TRBD2 (6 bases). V lost 6 bases to trimming and J lost 5 bases, with 18 bases between them. This CDR3 has 15 residues. Germline V gene sequence: CDR1 MNHEY, CDR2 SVGAGI. Here the CDR3 DNA reads TGTGCCAGCAGGTCCCCCCTAGGGCGGGAAGATACGCAGTATTTT. This codes for CASRSPLGREDTQYF.